What follows are 16 T cell receptor beta chains derived from one specimen sequenced in a study of cytomegalovirus exposure and HLA in healthy donors. Vbeta (60) and Jbeta (13) primers were used in the PCR. Sequencing was performed with immunoSEQ multiplex PCR; in TCRdb, only in-frame clones are kept and a portion is missing. This table holds 140,000 to 150,000 clones, around 9.7% found once. Sequenced: PBMCs. Every receptor here comes from a man in his fifties in good health and CMV-seronegative.

V and J are TRBV19 and TRBJ2-1; 7 nucleotides align to TRBD1. Germline CDR1 reads LNHDA; CDR2 reads SQIVND (reference sequence). V shed 6 bases, J shed 0 bases, and the junction held 5 bases outside the gene matches. The CDR3 is 15 residues long. In DNA, the CDR3 is TGTGCCAGTAGGGCGGACAGGAGCTCCTACAATGAGCAGTTCTTC. Translating it yields CASRADRSSYNEQFF.

The V call is TRBV14, the J call TRBJ2-2; D possibly corresponds to TRBD1 (6 bases). CDR1 is SGHDN and CDR2 is FVKESK in the germline V gene. V was trimmed by 5 bases and J by 5 bases, leaving 12 bases between them. The CDR3 is 14 residues long. The CDR3 nucleotides read TGTGCCAGCAGCAGGGGGAGTCGTACCGGGGAGCTGTTTTTT. It specifies CASSRGSRTGELFF.

The rearrangement links TRBV19 to TRBJ1-1; no firm D call. Germline V lookup: CDR1 LNHDA, CDR2 SQIVND (reference sequence). There are 11 residues in the CDR3. V shed 5 bases and J shed 4 bases, with 5 bases lying between them. The CDR3 DNA reads as TGTGCCAGTAGTTCCAGCACTGAAGCTTTCTTT. Translated, it gives CASSSSTEAFF.

This clone was counted between two and nine times. The CDR3 loop is CASSIGTNEKLFF. As DNA, the CDR3 is TGTGCCAGTAGTATCGGAACTAATGAAAAACTGTTTTTT. The chain has TRBV19 and TRBJ1-4; the D is unclear. The V end lost 3 bases, the J end lost 1 base, and 3 bases lay between the germline ends. Germline CDR1 is LNHDA and CDR2 is SQIVND (reference sequence). There are 13 residues in the CDR3. The variable domain in full, completed from reference TRBV19 and TRBJ1-4, reads DGGITQSPKYLFRKEGQNVTLSCEQNLNHDAMYWYRQDPGQGLRLIYYSQIVNDFQKGDIAEGYSVSREKKESFPLTVTSAQKNPTAFYLCASSIGTNEKLFFGSGTQLSVL.

The rearrangement joins TRBV5-1 to TRBJ2-3, with 8 positions matching TRBD2. J lost 3 bases, V lost 4 bases, and 1 base had no gene match. Germline V lookup: CDR1 SGHRS, CDR2 YFSETQ. This CDR3 region has 13 residues. CDR3 region: CASSRGGTDTQYF. The CDR3, as DNA: TGCGCCAGCAGCCGGGGGGGAACAGATACGCAGTATTTT.

This clone was counted a few times. Additional DNA sequences in this sample encode the identical CDR3. The chain uses TRBV29-1 and TRBJ1-2; D might be TRBD1 (6 bases). There are 13 residues in the CDR3. V lost 4 bases, J lost 6 bases, and 15 bases lay in between. From germline, CDR1 is SQVTM and CDR2 ANQGSEA. The DNA for the CDR3 is TGCAGCGTTGCGGGGGGCGCATTCGATGGCTACACCTTC. Translating gives CSVAGGAFDGYTF.

The chain carries TRBV6-1 and TRBJ2-7; 12 positions agree with TRBD2. The CDR3 spans 15 residues. The germline V gene encodes CDR1 MNHNS and CDR2 SASEGT. Unmatched junction bases numbered 10, after V lost 7 bases and J lost 6 bases. The DNA for the CDR3 is TGTGCCAGCACCCCCGGACTAGCGGGACTGGGCGAGCAGTACTTC. Its translation: CASTPGLAGLGEQYF.

The chain employs TRBV19 and TRBJ2-2; 7 positions match TRBD1. The germline CDR1 and CDR2 sequences are LNHDA and SQIVND (reference sequence). The trim removed 4 bases at V and 5 bases at J, leaving 7 bases unmatched. The CDR3 has 15 residues. CDR3 loop: CASSTRQGLTGELFF. The DNA of the CDR3 is TGTGCCAGTAGTACACGACAGGGTTTGACCGGGGAGCTGTTTTTT.

The V call is TRBV23-1, the J call TRBJ1-5; D is unresolved. TRBV23-1 is identified as an open reading frame with a role that is uncertain. V was pared by 0 bases and J by 14 bases, with 11 bases between. CDR3 length: 12 residues. CDR3 nucleotides: TGCGCCAGCAGTCAATCCCAAACTCTTAAGCATTTT. This sequence encodes CASSQSQTLKHF.

V and J are TRBV5-1 and TRBJ2-7; no clear D gene. This CDR3 region has 12 residues. The V gene's germline CDR1 is SGHRS and CDR2 YFSETQ. With 4 bases removed from V and 1 base from J, the gap between germline ends came to 6 bases. The CDR3 spells CASSLTSYEQYF. The DNA of the CDR3 is TGCGCCAGCAGCCTTACTTCCTACGAGCAGTACTTC.

The chain uses TRBV9 and TRBJ2-1; no clear D gene. The V gene's germline CDR1 is SGDLS and CDR2 YYNGEE. The V end was cut by 3 bases, the J end by 1 base, with 11 bases between. There are 15 residues in the CDR3. The CDR3 loop reads CASSAGRGSYNEQFF. CDR3 nucleotide sequence: TGTGCCAGCAGCGCGGGTCGCGGATCCTACAATGAGCAGTTCTTC.

This clone was picked up a small number of times. This rearrangement joins TRBV6-6 to TRBJ1-5; 8 nucleotides align to TRBD1. The CDR3 runs 16 residues. J gave up 7 bases and V 0 bases, and 8 bases lay outside the gene matches. Per the germline V gene, CDR1 is MNHNY and CDR2 is SVGAGI (reference sequence). CDR3 amino acids: CASSYSGQGAKQPQHF. CDR3 bases: TGTGCCAGCAGTTACTCTGGGCAGGGGGCAAAACAGCCCCAGCATTTT.

The V gene is TRBV14, the J gene TRBJ2-1, with D tentatively TRBD2 (6 bases). CDR1 and CDR2 from the germline V gene are SGHDN and FVKESK. V lost 6 bases and J 4 bases, leaving 13 bases between the germline ends. CDR3 length: 14 residues. CDR3 in DNA: TGTGCCAGCAGACCCTCCGGGGGTTACAATGAGCAGTTCTTC. Encoded protein: CASRPSGGYNEQFF.

V gene TRBV19 combines with J gene TRBJ2-2; D gene unclear. This CDR3 is built from 15 residues. V was trimmed by 5 bases and J by 3 bases, leaving 13 bases between them. Germline lookup yields CDR1 LNHDA and CDR2 SQIVND (reference sequence). The CDR3 DNA is TGTGCCAGTAGTTCATGGGCCGGCGACACCGGGGAGCTGTTTTTT. Residues: CASSSWAGDTGELFF.

The sample holds a few counts of this clone. The chain carries TRBV5-1 and TRBJ2-3; D is unclear. The germline V gene has CDR1 SGHRS and CDR2 YFSETQ. The V and J ends lost 0 bases and 2 bases respectively, with 10 bases between them. The CDR3 extends over 15 amino acids. DNA for the CDR3: TGCGCCAGCAGCTTGGTCGGCTACTACACAGATACGCAGTATTTT. The encoded protein is CASSLVGYYTDTQYF.

This clone was counted many times. V is TRBV6-5 and J is TRBJ2-5; D is perhaps TRBD2 (6 bases). The CDR3 loop spans 13 amino acids. Per germline, CDR1 MNHEY and CDR2 SVGAGI. The V end lost 5 bases, the J end lost 5 bases, and 12 bases lay between the germline ends. CDR3 bases: TGTGCCAGCAGTCCGCGGAGGGAGGAGACCCAGTACTTC. This codes for CASSPRREETQYF.